The 29 T cell receptor beta chains presented below share a single source sample, sequenced in a study of T cells in Graves' hyperthyroidism and ophthalmopathy. The source material, RNA transcripts, was used to amplify TCR beta CDR3 regions. TCR CDR3 underwent first-round RT-PCR with the HTBI primer set. A single record per CDR3 protein comes from TCRdb applying MiXCR to the multiplex PCR reads. This sample has 660,000 or so distinct CDR3 sequences, with 45% found just once. Sequenced sample: peripheral blood or thyroid tissue (not recorded which). Source of these receptors: an adult man with Graves' disease, either hyperthyroidism or ophthalmopathy (not recorded which).

The chain recombines TRBV15 with TRBJ2-7, with 9 bases matching TRBD2. Germline V gives CDR1 LNHNV, CDR2 YYDKDF (reference sequence). The ends lost 4 bases at V and 5 bases at J; junction bases unmatched: 12. The CDR3 runs to 16 residues. DNA of the CDR3: TGTGCCACCAGCAAAACGGTGGGCGGGGGGGCCCACGAGCAGTACTTC. Encoded protein: CATSKTVGGGAHEQYF.

A word on this clonotype: A much more abundant neighbour one base away suggests this may be a read error. This chain connects TRBV11-2 to TRBJ2-2; D not certain. CDR3 length: 14 amino acids. Germline CDR1 and CDR2: SGHAT and FQNNGV. V was cut by 6 bases and J by 2 bases, with 10 bases left in between. Written as DNA, the CDR3 is TGTGCCAGCAGGGCCGCAGCAAACACCGGGGAGCTGTTTTTT. Residues: CASRAAANTGELFF.

The V and J genes are TRBV28 and TRBJ1-1; no clear D. CDR3 length: 12 amino acids. V was pared by 10 bases and J by 4 bases, with 13 bases between. CDR1 is MDHEN and CDR2 is SYDVKM in the germline V gene. Here the CDR3 DNA reads TGTGCCACCCTAGAGGGATCCACTGAAGCTTTCTTT. Its translation: CATLEGSTEAFF. The whole variable domain, filled in from reference TRBV28 and TRBJ1-1, reads DVKVTQSSRYLVKRTGEKVFLECVQDMDHENMFWYRQDPGLGLRLIYFSYDVKMKEKGDIPEGYSVSREKKERFSLILESASTNQTSMYLCATLEGSTEAFFGQGTRLTVV.

The chain recombines TRBV7-9 with TRBJ2-7; possible D gene TRBD1, 6 bases. Germline V lookup: CDR1 SEHNR, CDR2 FQNEAQ (reference sequence). The ends were cut back, 6 bases at V and 5 bases at J, with 14 bases in the middle. The CDR3 covers 13 residues. The chain's CDR3 is CASSPRGADEQYF. The CDR3 DNA reads TGTGCCAGCAGTCCCAGGGGAGCTGACGAGCAGTACTTC.

The table lists this clonotype with many counts. The chain is built from TRBV7-6 and TRBJ2-5, with TRBD1 identical over 9 bases. The germline CDR1 and CDR2 sequences are SGHVS and FNYEAQ. The CDR3 contains 16 residues. V gave up 5 bases and J gave up 4 bases; unmatched junction bases: 11. The CDR3 protein is CASSQRVGQGSETQYF. The CDR3 DNA follows: TGTGCCAGCAGCCAGCGGGTGGGACAGGGATCAGAGACCCAGTACTTC.

This clonotype appeared once. The conserved final phenylalanine or tryptophan is absent from the CDR3, which likely points to a read error. Because the CDR3's place on the DNA is in doubt, the DNA is left out and the CDR3 is given as listed by TCRdb. The CDR3 spells CASSLDGS. The chain carries TRBV7-9 and TRBJ2-7. 8 amino acids form the CDR3, both terminal residues included. From germline, CDR1 is SEHNR and CDR2 FQNEAQ (reference sequence).

V is TRBV11-2 and J is TRBJ2-5, with 14 bases that match TRBD2. J gave up 11 bases and V 3 bases, and 8 bases lay outside the gene matches. The CDR3 sequence is 15 residues long. CDR1 is SGHAT and CDR2 is FQNNGV in the germline V gene. Here the CDR3 reads CASSLGTSGSPKQYF. CDR3 coding DNA: TGTGCCAGCAGCTTGGGGACTAGCGGGAGCCCCAAGCAGTACTTC.

With respect to this clonotype: At one end the junction does not follow the germline gene, possibly because of a read error. The rearrangement uses TRBV20-1 and TRBJ1-1; D gene ambiguous. Germline V gives CDR1 DFQATT, CDR2 SNEGSKA (reference sequence). CDR3 length: 15 residues. The CDR3 loop reads CSARDLVNMNTEAYF. The CDR3 DNA reads as TGCAGTGCTAGAGACTTAGTGAACATGAACACTGAAGCTTACTTT.

This clonotype was found many times. The chain has TRBV19 and TRBJ1-5; 7 nucleotides align to TRBD1. V was pared by 3 bases and J by 9 bases, with 11 bases of the junction left unmatched. The CDR3 has 15 residues. Germline V gene data show CDR1 as LNHDA and CDR2 as SQIVND (reference sequence). The CDR3 DNA reads as TGTGCCAGTAGTATTCCGACAGGGAGGAACGGGCCCCAGCATTTT. Its translation is CASSIPTGRNGPQHF. The whole variable domain, remainder taken from reference TRBV19 and TRBJ1-5, is DGGITQSPKYLFRKEGQNVTLSCEQNLNHDAMYWYRQDPGQGLRLIYYSQIVNDFQKGDIAEGYSVSREKKESFPLTVTSAQKNPTAFYLCASSIPTGRNGPQHFGDGTRLSIL.

This clonotype has only a few counts. The V gene is TRBV29-1, the J gene TRBJ2-5, with D perhaps TRBD1 or TRBD2 (7 bases each). The CDR3 length is 15 residues. Germline V CDR1 and CDR2: SQVTM, ANQGSEA. The CDR3 is CSVQGGPGVQETQYF. Written as DNA, the CDR3 is TGCAGTGTTCAGGGGGGGCCGGGGGTCCAAGAGACCCAGTACTTC. Full variable domain (rest looked up from reference TRBV29-1 and TRBJ2-5): SAVISQKPSRDICQRGTSLTIQCQVDSQVTMMFWYRQQPGQSLTLIATANQGSEATYESGFVIDKFPISRPNLTFSTLTVSNMSPEDSSIYLCSVQGGPGVQETQYFGPGTRLLVL.

The chain joins TRBV2 to TRBJ1-2; no clear D gene. Germline CDR1 is SNHLY and CDR2 is FYNNEI. V was clipped by 6 bases and J by 0 bases, with 14 bases between them. The CDR3 spans 15 residues. This CDR3 reads CASRPRADPNYGYTF. CDR3 coding DNA: TGTGCCAGCAGGCCTAGGGCAGACCCTAACTATGGCTACACCTTC.

This clonotype was recorded many times. The chain links TRBV2 to TRBJ2-7, with D unclear. V lost 7 bases and J lost 0, with 7 bases in between. This CDR3 has 12 amino acids. Germline values: CDR1 SNHLY, CDR2 FYNNEI. The CDR3 bases are TGTGCCAGCAACCGGAACTCCTACGAGCAGTACTTC. It codes for CASNRNSYEQYF.

At least ten counts were recorded for this clonotype. The chain joins TRBV7-6 to TRBJ1-1; weak D call: TRBD1 (6 bases). The V end was cut by 1 base, the J end by 4 bases, with 10 bases between. The CDR3 consists of 14 residues. Germline values: CDR1 SGHVS, CDR2 FNYEAQ. Here the CDR3 DNA reads TGTGCCAGCAGCTTAGAGCAGGGGAGCACTGAAGCTTTCTTT. It specifies CASSLEQGSTEAFF.

This clonotype was seen a handful of times. The rearrangement links TRBV6-6 to TRBJ1-1; D is uncertain. Germline V CDR1 and CDR2: MNHNY, SVGAGI (reference sequence). Trimming left V 5 bases short and J 5 bases short, with 18 bases between. The CDR3 has 15 amino acids. CDR3: CASSERPDHQTEAFF. For the CDR3, the DNA is TGTGCCAGCAGTGAAAGGCCAGACCACCAAACTGAAGCTTTCTTT.

The gene calls are TRBV5-1 and TRBJ2-2; D ambiguous. Trimming pared 0 bases from V and 3 bases from J, leaving 9 bases between. The CDR3 length is 15 residues. The germline V gene encodes CDR1 SGHRS and CDR2 YFSETQ. CDR3 sequence: CASSLVGLDTGELFF. Here the CDR3 DNA reads TGCGCCAGCAGCTTGGTAGGGCTTGACACCGGGGAGCTGTTTTTT.

The chain combines TRBV7-8 with TRBJ2-5; maybe TRBD1 (6 bases). The germline V and J ends were trimmed by 1 base and 3 bases, with 9 bases remaining between them. Germline CDR1 SGHVS, CDR2 FQNEAQ. The CDR3 spans 14 residues. CDR3 DNA: TGTGCCAGCAGCTTAGTTTGGACAGAAGAGACCCAGTACTTC. Translating it yields CASSLVWTEETQYF.

V and J are TRBV19 and TRBJ1-1, with TRBD1 matching over 8 bases. This CDR3 comprises 14 residues. CDR1 and CDR2 from the germline V gene are LNHDA and SQIVND (reference sequence). The trim removed 4 bases at V and 7 bases at J, leaving 8 bases unmatched. The CDR3 DNA is TGTGCCAGTAGTACCACCGGGACAGGAGGTGAAGCTTTCTTT. Its protein product is CASSTTGTGGEAFF.

The chain joins TRBV12-3 or TRBV12-4 to TRBJ1-4, with a weak D call TRBD1 (5 bases). Trimming removed 6 bases at V and 5 bases at J, with 19 bases between. The CDR3 runs to 16 residues. The CDR3: CASRKPGTSRNEKLFF. The CDR3 coding sequence is TGTGCCAGCAGAAAACCGGGGACCAGTAGAAATGAAAAACTGTTTTTT.

The chain combines TRBV10-3 with TRBJ1-2; 9 bases are shared with TRBD1. Germline V gives CDR1 ENHRY, CDR2 SYGVKD. The J segment lost 3 bases and the V segment lost 4 bases, leaving 3 bases of the junction unmatched. CDR3 length: 14 residues. CDR3 nucleotides: TGTGCCATCAGTGGCACAGGGGGCGACTATGGCTACACCTTC. This encodes CAISGTGGDYGYTF.

This clonotype was seen only a few times. This chain connects TRBV5-4 to TRBJ1-2, with 9 bases matching TRBD1. The germline V gene has CDR1 SGHNT and CDR2 YYREEE (reference sequence). The CDR3 has 17 amino acids. The J segment lost 3 bases and the V segment lost 4 bases, leaving 13 bases of the junction unmatched. The CDR3 here is CASSPTPGQGSHYGYTF. As DNA, the CDR3 is TGTGCCAGCAGCCCCACGCCGGGACAGGGCTCGCACTATGGCTACACCTTC.

This sequence joins TRBV20-1 and TRBJ1-5; D gene uncertain. The CDR3 contains 14 residues. The ends were cut back, 4 bases at V and 3 bases at J, with 13 bases in the middle. From germline, CDR1 is DFQATT and CDR2 SNEGSKA (reference sequence). The CDR3 sequence: CSATLGRPNQPQHF. As DNA, the CDR3 is TGCAGTGCTACCCTTGGTCGCCCCAATCAGCCCCAGCATTTT.

This chain links TRBV20-1 with TRBJ1-2; no reliable D call. Trimming removed 1 base at V and 3 bases at J, with 12 bases between. Per the germline V gene, CDR1 is DFQATT and CDR2 is SNEGSKA (reference sequence). This CDR3 is built from 14 residues. The CDR3 loop is CSARGYSWDYGYTF. The DNA of the CDR3 is TGCAGTGCTAGAGGGTATTCGTGGGACTATGGCTACACCTTC.

The sample holds a few counts of this clonotype. The rearrangement joins TRBV20-1 to TRBJ1-6, with D perhaps matching TRBD1 (6 bases). Germline V gene lookup returns CDR1 DFQATT and CDR2 SNEGSKA (reference sequence). Trimming left V 0 bases short and J 10 bases short, with 16 bases between. This CDR3 is 15 amino acids long. As DNA, the CDR3 is TGCAGTGCTAGAGATCAGCAGGGGCTTGGGTCACCCCTCCACTTT. It encodes CSARDQQGLGSPLHF.

The V and J genes are TRBV9 and TRBJ1-1, with D possibly matching TRBD1 (5 bases). This CDR3 is 13 amino acids long. The germline gives CDR1 SGDLS, CDR2 YYNGEE. V was clipped by 4 bases and J by 8 bases, with 15 bases between them. CDR3 in DNA: TGTGCCAGCAGCCCCGGGACCCTCGGGGAAGCTTTCTTT. Translating it yields CASSPGTLGEAFF.

This clonotype has a handful of counts. The chain employs TRBV20-1 and TRBJ2-2; D unclear. The V gene lost 0 bases and the J gene lost 4 bases, with 6 bases spanning the gap. The CDR3 covers 13 residues. Germline V gene lookup returns CDR1 DFQATT and CDR2 SNEGSKA (reference sequence). The CDR3 DNA is TGCAGTGCTAGAGATTGGGTCACCGGGGAGCTGTTTTTT. Protein: CSARDWVTGELFF.

The V and J genes are TRBV2 and TRBJ2-5; 8 positions match TRBD1. CDR1 is SNHLY and CDR2 is FYNNEI in the germline V gene. J gave up 5 bases and V 10 bases, and 9 bases lay outside the gene matches. CDR3 length: 13 residues. CDR3 bases: TGTGCCACCGCGCCAGGGGGCTTGGAGACCCAGTACTTC. Translating it yields CATAPGGLETQYF.

The CDR3: CSARDRVETQYF. The DNA for the CDR3 is TGCAGTGCTAGAGACAGGGTCGAGACCCAGTACTTC. The chain couples TRBV20-1 to TRBJ2-5, with D possibly matching TRBD1 (5 bases). The CDR3 is 12 residues long. Germline V lookup: CDR1 DFQATT, CDR2 SNEGSKA (reference sequence). Trimming cost V 0 bases and J 5 bases, with 7 bases left between them.

This clonotype was picked up many times. With a much larger clone just one base away, this may be a read error. This sequence joins TRBV2 and TRBJ2-7; D is unresolved. This CDR3 contains 11 residues. The germline V gene has CDR1 SNHLY and CDR2 FYNNEI. V lost 6 bases to trimming and J lost 4 bases, with 7 bases between them. DNA for the CDR3: TGTGCCAGCAGCTTACCGTACGAGCAGTACTTC. Its protein is CASSLPYEQYF.

This clonotype showed up many times. This chain joins TRBV5-1 and TRBJ1-2; TRBD1 matches at 8 bases. The CDR3 sequence is 15 residues long. J lost 6 bases, V lost 1 base, and 8 bases had no gene match. Germline assignment: CDR1 SGHRS and CDR2 YFSETQ. The CDR3 spells CASSLTGTGGHGYTF. The CDR3 nucleotides read TGCGCCAGCAGCTTGACGGGGACAGGCGGCCATGGCTACACCTTC. Full variable domain (outside the CDR3, taken from reference TRBV5-1 and TRBJ1-2): KAGVTQTPRYLIKTRGQQVTLSCSPISGHRSVSWYQQTPGQGLQFLFEYFSETQRNKGNFPGRFSGRQFSNSRSEMNVSTLELGDSALYLCASSLTGTGGHGYTFGSGTRLTVV.